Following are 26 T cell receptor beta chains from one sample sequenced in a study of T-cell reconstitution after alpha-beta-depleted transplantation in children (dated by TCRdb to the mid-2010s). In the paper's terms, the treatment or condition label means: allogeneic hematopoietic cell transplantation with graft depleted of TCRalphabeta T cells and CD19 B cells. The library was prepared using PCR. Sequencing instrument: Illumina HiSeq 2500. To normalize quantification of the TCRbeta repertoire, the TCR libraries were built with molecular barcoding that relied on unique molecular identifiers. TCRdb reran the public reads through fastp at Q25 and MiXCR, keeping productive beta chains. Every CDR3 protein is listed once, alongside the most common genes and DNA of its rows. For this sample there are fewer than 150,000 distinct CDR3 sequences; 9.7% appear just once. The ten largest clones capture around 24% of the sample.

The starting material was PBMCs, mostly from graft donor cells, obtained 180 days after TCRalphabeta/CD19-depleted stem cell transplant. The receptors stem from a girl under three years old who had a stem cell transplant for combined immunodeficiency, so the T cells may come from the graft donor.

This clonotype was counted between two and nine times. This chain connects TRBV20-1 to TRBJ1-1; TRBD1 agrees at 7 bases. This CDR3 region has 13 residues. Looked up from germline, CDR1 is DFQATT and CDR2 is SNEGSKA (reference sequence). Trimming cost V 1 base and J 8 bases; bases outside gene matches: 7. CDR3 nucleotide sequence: TGCAGTGCTAGAGTAAGACAGGGCTTCGAAGCTTTCTTT. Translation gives CSARVRQGFEAFF.

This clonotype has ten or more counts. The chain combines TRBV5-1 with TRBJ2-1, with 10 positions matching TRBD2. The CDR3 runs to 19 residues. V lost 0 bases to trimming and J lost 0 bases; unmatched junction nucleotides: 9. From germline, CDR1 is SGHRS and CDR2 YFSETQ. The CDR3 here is CASSLASGSAHSSYNEQFF. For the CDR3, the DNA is TGCGCCAGCAGCTTGGCTAGCGGGAGTGCTCATAGCTCCTACAATGAGCAGTTCTTC. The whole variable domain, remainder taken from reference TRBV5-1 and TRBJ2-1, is KAGVTQTPRYLIKTRGQQVTLSCSPISGHRSVSWYQQTPGQGLQFLFEYFSETQRNKGNFPGRFSGRQFSNSRSEMNVSTLELGDSALYLCASSLASGSAHSSYNEQFFGPGTRLTVL.

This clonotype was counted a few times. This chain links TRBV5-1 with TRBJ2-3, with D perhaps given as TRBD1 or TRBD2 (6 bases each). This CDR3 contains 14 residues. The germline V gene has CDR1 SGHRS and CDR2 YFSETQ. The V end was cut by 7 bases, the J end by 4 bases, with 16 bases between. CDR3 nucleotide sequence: TGCGCCAGCCAAACAGGGAGGAAGCCAGATACGCAGTATTTT. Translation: CASQTGRKPDTQYF.

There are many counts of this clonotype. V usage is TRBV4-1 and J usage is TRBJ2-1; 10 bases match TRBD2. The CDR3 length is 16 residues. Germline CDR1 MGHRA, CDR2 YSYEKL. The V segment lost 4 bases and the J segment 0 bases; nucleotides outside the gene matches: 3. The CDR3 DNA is TGCGCCAGCAGCCCGAGACTAGCGGGCTCCTACAATGAGCAGTTCTTC. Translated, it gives CASSPRLAGSYNEQFF.

CDR3 in DNA: TGTGCCAGCAGTTTAGGGACCCTCAACGAGCAGTACTTC. Translation: CASSLGTLNEQYF. V is TRBV12-3 or TRBV12-4 and J is TRBJ2-7; D is uncertain. The V gene lost 1 base and the J gene lost 5 bases, with 9 bases spanning the gap. The CDR3 loop spans 13 amino acids.

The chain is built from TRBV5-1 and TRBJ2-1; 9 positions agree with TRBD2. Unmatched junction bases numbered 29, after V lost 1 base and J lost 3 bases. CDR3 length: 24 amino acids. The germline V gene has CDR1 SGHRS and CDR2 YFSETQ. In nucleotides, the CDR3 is TGCGCCAGCAGCTTGAGAGGGGCCGGGACTAGCAATTTTGGGAATTTAAATTACTACAATGAGCAGTTCTTC. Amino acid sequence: CASSLRGAGTSNFGNLNYYNEQFF.

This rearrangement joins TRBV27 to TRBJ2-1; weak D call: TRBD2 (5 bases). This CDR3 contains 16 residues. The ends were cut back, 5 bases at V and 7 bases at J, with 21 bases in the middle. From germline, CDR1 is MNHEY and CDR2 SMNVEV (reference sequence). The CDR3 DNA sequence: TGTGCCAGCAGTGTCTTCAGGCCCTCGGGGAAAAATGAGCAGTTCTTC. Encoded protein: CASSVFRPSGKNEQFF.

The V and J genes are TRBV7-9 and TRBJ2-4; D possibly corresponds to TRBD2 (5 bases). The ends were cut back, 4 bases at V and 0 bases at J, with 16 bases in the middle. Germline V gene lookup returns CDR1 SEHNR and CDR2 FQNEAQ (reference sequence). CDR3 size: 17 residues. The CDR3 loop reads CASSSSGEGRAKNIQYF. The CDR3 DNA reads TGTGCCAGCAGCTCCTCCGGTGAAGGGAGAGCCAAAAACATTCAGTACTTC.

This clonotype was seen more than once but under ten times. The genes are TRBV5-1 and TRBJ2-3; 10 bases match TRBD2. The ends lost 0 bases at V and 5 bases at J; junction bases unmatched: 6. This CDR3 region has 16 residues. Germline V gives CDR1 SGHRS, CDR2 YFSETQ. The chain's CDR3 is CASSLDPSGSVDTQYF. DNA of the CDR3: TGCGCCAGCAGCTTGGATCCTAGCGGGAGTGTAGATACGCAGTATTTT. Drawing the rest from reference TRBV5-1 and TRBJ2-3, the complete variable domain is KAGVTQTPRYLIKTRGQQVTLSCSPISGHRSVSWYQQTPGQGLQFLFEYFSETQRNKGNFPGRFSGRQFSNSRSEMNVSTLELGDSALYLCASSLDPSGSVDTQYFGPGTRLTVL.

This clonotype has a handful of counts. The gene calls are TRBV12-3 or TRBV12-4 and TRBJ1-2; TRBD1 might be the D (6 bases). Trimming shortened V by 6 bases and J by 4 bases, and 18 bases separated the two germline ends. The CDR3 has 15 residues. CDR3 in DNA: TGTGCCAGCAGCACTTTGGCAGGGGACTCCTATGGCTACACCTTC. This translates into CASSTLAGDSYGYTF.

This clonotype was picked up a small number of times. CDR3 loop: CASSGDSNTEAFF. DNA of the CDR3: TGTGCCAGCAGTGGGGACTCAAACACTGAAGCTTTCTTT. The V call is TRBV2, the J call TRBJ1-1, with a weak D call TRBD1 (5 bases). V was shortened by 4 bases and J by 2 bases, with 8 bases between the two germline ends. The CDR3 extends over 13 amino acids. Germline loops: CDR1 SNHLY, CDR2 FYNNEI.

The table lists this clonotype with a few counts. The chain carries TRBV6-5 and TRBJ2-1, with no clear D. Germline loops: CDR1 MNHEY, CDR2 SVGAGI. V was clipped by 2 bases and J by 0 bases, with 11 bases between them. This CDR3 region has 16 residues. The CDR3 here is CASSYNAYPSYNEQFF. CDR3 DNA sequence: TGTGCCAGCAGTTACAATGCGTACCCCTCCTACAATGAGCAGTTCTTC.

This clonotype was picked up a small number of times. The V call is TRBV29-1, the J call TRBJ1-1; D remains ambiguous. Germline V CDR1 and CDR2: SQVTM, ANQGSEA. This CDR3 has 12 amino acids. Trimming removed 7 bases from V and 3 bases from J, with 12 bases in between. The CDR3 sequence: CSGRRSDTEAFF. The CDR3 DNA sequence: TGCAGCGGAAGACGGAGTGACACTGAAGCTTTCTTT.

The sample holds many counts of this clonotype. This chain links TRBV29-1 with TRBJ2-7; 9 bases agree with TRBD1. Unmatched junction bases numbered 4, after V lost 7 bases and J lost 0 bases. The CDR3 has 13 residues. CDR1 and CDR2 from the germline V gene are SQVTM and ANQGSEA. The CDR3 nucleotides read TGCAGCGCCCGGACAGGGGCCTCCTACGAGCAGTACTTC. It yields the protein CSARTGASYEQYF.

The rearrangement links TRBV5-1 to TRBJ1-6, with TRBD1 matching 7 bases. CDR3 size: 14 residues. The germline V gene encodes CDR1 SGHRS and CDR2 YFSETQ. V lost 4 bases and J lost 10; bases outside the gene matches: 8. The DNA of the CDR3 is TGCGCCAGCAGCCCTCGGGACAGAAACTCACCCCTCCACTTT. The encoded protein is CASSPRDRNSPLHF. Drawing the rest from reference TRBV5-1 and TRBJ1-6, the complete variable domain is KAGVTQTPRYLIKTRGQQVTLSCSPISGHRSVSWYQQTPGQGLQFLFEYFSETQRNKGNFPGRFSGRQFSNSRSEMNVSTLELGDSALYLCASSPRDRNSPLHFGNGTRLTVT.

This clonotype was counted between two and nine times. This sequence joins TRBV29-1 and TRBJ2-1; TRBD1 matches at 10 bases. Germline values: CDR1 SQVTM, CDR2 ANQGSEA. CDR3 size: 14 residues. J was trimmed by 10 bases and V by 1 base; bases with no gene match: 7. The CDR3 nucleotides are TGCAGCGTTGAAGTCCTGACAGGGGGCGGCGAGCAGTTCTTC. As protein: CSVEVLTGGGEQFF.

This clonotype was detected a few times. CDR3 nucleotides: TGTGCCAGCAGCCCTCGACTAGCCGGGTTAGGGACCCAGTACTTC. It is translated as CASSPRLAGLGTQYF. The chain uses TRBV7-2 and TRBJ2-5, with TRBD2 matching over 7 bases. This CDR3 has 15 amino acids. Germline lookup yields CDR1 SGHTA and CDR2 FQGNSA. The trim removed 5 bases at V and 7 bases at J, leaving 13 bases unmatched.

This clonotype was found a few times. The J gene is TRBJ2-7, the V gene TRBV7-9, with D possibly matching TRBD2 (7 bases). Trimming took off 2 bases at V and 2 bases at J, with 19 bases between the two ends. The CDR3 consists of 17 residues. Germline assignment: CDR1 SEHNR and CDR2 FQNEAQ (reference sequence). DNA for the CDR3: TGTGCCAGCAGCTTAACGGAACTTACAGGGAGGGCCTACGAGCAGTACTTC. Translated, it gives CASSLTELTGRAYEQYF.

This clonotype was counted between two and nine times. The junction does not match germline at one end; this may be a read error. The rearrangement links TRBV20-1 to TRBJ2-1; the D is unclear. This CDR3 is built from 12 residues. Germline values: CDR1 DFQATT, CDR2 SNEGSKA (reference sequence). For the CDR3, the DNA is TGCAGTGCTAGAGGTAGCTTAAGGGTGGAGATCTTC. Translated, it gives CSARGSLRVEIF.

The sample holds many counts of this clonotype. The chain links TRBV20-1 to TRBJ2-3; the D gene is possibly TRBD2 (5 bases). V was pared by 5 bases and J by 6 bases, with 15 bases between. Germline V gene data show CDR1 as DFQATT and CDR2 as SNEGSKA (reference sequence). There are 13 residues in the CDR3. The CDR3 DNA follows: TGCAGTGCTCCTAGTGGTCCGGGGGATACGCAGTATTTT. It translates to CSAPSGPGDTQYF.

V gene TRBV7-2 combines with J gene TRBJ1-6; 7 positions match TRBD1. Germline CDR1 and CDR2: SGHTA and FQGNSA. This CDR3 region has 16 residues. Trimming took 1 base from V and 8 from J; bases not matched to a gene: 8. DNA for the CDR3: TGTGCCAGCAGCTTAGGAGCGACAGGGTTATATTCACCCCTCCACTTT. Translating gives CASSLGATGLYSPLHF.

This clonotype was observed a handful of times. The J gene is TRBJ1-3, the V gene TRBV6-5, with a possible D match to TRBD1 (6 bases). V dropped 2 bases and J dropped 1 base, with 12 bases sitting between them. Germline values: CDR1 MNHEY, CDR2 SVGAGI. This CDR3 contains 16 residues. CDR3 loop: CASSYPTGISGNTIYF. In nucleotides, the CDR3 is TGTGCCAGCAGTTACCCGACAGGCATATCTGGAAACACCATATATTTT.

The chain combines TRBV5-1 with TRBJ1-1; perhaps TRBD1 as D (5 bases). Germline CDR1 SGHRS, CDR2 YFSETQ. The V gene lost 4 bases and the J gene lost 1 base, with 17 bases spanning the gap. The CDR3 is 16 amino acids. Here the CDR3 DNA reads TGCGCCAGCAGCACCACGGCGGGGGTCGGGAACACTGAAGCTTTCTTT. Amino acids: CASSTTAGVGNTEAFF.

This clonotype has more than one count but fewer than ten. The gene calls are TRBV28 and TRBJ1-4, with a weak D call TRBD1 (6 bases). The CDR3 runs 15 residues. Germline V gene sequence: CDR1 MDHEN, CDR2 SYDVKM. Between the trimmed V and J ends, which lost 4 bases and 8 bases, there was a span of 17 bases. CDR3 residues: CASSSPGAEGEKLFF. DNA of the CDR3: TGTGCCAGCAGTTCGCCGGGGGCGGAGGGGGAAAAACTGTTTTTT.

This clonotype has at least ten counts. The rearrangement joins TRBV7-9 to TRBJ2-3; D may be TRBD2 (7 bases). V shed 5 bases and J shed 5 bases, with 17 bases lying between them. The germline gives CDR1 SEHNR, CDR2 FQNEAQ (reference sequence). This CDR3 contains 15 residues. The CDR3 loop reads CASSPEGGRGDTQYF. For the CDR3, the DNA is TGTGCCAGCAGCCCTGAGGGGGGGCGAGGAGATACGCAGTATTTT.

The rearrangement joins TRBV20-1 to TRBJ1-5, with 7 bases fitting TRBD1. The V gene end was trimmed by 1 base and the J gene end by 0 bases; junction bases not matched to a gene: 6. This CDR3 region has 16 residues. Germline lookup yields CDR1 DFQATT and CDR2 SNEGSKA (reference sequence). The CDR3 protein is CSARAKDRYSNQPQHF. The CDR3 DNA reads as TGCAGTGCTAGAGCCAAGGACAGGTATAGCAATCAGCCCCAGCATTTT.